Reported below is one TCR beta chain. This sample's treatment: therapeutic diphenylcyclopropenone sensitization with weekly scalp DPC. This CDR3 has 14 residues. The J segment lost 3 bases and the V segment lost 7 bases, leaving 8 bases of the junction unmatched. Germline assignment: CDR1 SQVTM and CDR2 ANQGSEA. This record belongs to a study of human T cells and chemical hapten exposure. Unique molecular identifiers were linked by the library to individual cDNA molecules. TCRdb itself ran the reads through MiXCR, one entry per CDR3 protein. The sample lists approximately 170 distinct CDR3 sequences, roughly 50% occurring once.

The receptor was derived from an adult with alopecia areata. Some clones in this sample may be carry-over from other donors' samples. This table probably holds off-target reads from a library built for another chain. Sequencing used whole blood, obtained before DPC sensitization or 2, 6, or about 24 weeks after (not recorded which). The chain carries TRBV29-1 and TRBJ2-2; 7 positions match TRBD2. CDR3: CSARWREHTGELFF. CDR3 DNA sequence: TGCAGCGCCCGTTGGCGGGAGCACACCGGGGAGCTGTTTTTT.